The next 9 T cell receptor beta chains were all read from a single sample in a study of T-cell reconstitution after alpha-beta-depleted transplantation in children. TCRbeta library preparation incorporated unique molecular identifiers. MiXCR, applied by TCRdb to the PCR reads, yields one record per CDR3 protein. Here the sample spans roughly 400,000 distinct CDR3 sequences, 43% being singletons. Here the sequenced sample was PBMCs, taken before TCRalphabeta/CD19-depleted stem cell transplant. All receptors come from a girl aged 2-10 years with aplastic anemia, due to receive a stem cell transplant.

This chain's CDR3 is CASSPERGVETQYF. Written as DNA, the CDR3 is TGTGCCAGCAGTCCGGAGCGGGGGGTGGAGACCCAGTACTTC. The chain joins TRBV12-3 or TRBV12-4 to TRBJ2-5; the match to TRBD2 covers 9 bases. CDR3 length: 14 amino acids. The V segment lost 5 bases and the J segment 5 bases; nucleotides outside the gene matches: 6.

The CDR3 DNA sequence: TGTGCCAGCAGTTTATTGGACAGGGGGGGACAGCCCCAGCATTTT. The encoded protein is CASSLLDRGGQPQHF. V and J are TRBV28 and TRBJ1-5; 10 bases match TRBD1. Germline values: CDR1 MDHEN, CDR2 SYDVKM. The CDR3 is 15 residues long. V trimming: 1 base; J trimming: 7 bases; junction bases outside the gene matches: 4.

The rearrangement links TRBV7-8 to TRBJ2-3; 7 bases fit TRBD1. The trim removed 0 bases at V and 14 bases at J, leaving 8 bases unmatched. Germline assignment: CDR1 SGHVS and CDR2 FQNEAQ. This CDR3 is 13 amino acids long. CDR3 DNA: TGTGCCAGCAGCTTAGCCCTCCAGGGGGTACCGTATTTT. Its translation: CASSLALQGVPYF. Combining the CDR3 with reference TRBV7-8 and TRBJ2-3 gives the whole variable domain GAGVSQSPRYKVAKRGQDVALRCDPISGHVSLFWYQQALGQGPEFLTYFQNEAQLDKSGLPSDRFFAERPEGSVSTLKIQRTQQEDSAVYLCASSLALQGVPYFGPGTRLTVL.

The V and J genes are TRBV6-5 and TRBJ2-7; D uncertain. This CDR3 has 11 residues. Between the trimmed V and J ends, which lost 8 bases and 6 bases, there was a span of 11 bases. Germline assignment: CDR1 MNHEY and CDR2 SVGAGI. In nucleotides, the CDR3 is TGTGCCAGCGGCAGGAAAATCGAGCAGTACTTC. Its translation: CASGRKIEQYF.

This rearrangement joins TRBV5-1 to TRBJ2-7; TRBD2 aligns across 13 bases. CDR1 and CDR2 (germline): SGHRS, YFSETQ. Trimming cost V 0 bases and J 10 bases; bases outside gene matches: 4. The CDR3 runs 14 residues. DNA of the CDR3: TGCGCCAGCAGCTTGGGAGGACTAGCGGGAGAACAGTACTTC. Translation gives CASSLGGLAGEQYF.

A few counts support this clonotype. The chain employs TRBV4-1 and TRBJ1-4; no reliable D call. Trimming stripped 4 bases from V and 4 bases from J, with 13 bases between. CDR1 is MGHRA and CDR2 is YSYEKL in the germline V gene. CDR3 length: 15 residues. CDR3 amino acids: CASSPPRQVNEKLFF. The CDR3 nucleotides are TGCGCCAGCAGCCCCCCGCGGCAGGTTAATGAAAAACTGTTTTTT.

This chain joins TRBV15 and TRBJ2-5, with TRBD2 identical over 9 bases. V lost 4 bases and J lost 3; bases outside the gene matches: 9. Germline V gives CDR1 LNHNV, CDR2 YYDKDF (reference sequence). This CDR3 has 16 amino acids. The CDR3 nucleotides read TGTGCCACCAGCATACATGCGGGAGGGCGGAAAGAGACCCAGTACTTC. Its protein is CATSIHAGGRKETQYF.

V is TRBV20-1 and J is TRBJ2-3; 9 bases map to TRBD2. The CDR3 contains 14 residues. Germline V gene sequence: CDR1 DFQATT, CDR2 SNEGSKA (reference sequence). V trimming: 5 bases; J trimming: 2 bases; junction bases outside the gene matches: 5. In DNA, the CDR3 is TGCAGTGCTGGTGTAGCGGGGGTCACAGATACGCAGTATTTT. As protein: CSAGVAGVTDTQYF.

This clonotype was seen just once. A much larger clone lies a single base off, so this may be a read error. The chain combines TRBV7-2 with TRBJ1-1, with TRBD1 matching over 10 bases. This CDR3 comprises 16 residues. CDR1 and CDR2 from the germline V gene are SGHTA and FQGNSA. In DNA, the CDR3 is TGTCCCAGCAGCTCTCGACAGGGGGCCAAGAGTACTGAAGCTTTCTTT. It encodes CPSSSRQGAKSTEAFF.